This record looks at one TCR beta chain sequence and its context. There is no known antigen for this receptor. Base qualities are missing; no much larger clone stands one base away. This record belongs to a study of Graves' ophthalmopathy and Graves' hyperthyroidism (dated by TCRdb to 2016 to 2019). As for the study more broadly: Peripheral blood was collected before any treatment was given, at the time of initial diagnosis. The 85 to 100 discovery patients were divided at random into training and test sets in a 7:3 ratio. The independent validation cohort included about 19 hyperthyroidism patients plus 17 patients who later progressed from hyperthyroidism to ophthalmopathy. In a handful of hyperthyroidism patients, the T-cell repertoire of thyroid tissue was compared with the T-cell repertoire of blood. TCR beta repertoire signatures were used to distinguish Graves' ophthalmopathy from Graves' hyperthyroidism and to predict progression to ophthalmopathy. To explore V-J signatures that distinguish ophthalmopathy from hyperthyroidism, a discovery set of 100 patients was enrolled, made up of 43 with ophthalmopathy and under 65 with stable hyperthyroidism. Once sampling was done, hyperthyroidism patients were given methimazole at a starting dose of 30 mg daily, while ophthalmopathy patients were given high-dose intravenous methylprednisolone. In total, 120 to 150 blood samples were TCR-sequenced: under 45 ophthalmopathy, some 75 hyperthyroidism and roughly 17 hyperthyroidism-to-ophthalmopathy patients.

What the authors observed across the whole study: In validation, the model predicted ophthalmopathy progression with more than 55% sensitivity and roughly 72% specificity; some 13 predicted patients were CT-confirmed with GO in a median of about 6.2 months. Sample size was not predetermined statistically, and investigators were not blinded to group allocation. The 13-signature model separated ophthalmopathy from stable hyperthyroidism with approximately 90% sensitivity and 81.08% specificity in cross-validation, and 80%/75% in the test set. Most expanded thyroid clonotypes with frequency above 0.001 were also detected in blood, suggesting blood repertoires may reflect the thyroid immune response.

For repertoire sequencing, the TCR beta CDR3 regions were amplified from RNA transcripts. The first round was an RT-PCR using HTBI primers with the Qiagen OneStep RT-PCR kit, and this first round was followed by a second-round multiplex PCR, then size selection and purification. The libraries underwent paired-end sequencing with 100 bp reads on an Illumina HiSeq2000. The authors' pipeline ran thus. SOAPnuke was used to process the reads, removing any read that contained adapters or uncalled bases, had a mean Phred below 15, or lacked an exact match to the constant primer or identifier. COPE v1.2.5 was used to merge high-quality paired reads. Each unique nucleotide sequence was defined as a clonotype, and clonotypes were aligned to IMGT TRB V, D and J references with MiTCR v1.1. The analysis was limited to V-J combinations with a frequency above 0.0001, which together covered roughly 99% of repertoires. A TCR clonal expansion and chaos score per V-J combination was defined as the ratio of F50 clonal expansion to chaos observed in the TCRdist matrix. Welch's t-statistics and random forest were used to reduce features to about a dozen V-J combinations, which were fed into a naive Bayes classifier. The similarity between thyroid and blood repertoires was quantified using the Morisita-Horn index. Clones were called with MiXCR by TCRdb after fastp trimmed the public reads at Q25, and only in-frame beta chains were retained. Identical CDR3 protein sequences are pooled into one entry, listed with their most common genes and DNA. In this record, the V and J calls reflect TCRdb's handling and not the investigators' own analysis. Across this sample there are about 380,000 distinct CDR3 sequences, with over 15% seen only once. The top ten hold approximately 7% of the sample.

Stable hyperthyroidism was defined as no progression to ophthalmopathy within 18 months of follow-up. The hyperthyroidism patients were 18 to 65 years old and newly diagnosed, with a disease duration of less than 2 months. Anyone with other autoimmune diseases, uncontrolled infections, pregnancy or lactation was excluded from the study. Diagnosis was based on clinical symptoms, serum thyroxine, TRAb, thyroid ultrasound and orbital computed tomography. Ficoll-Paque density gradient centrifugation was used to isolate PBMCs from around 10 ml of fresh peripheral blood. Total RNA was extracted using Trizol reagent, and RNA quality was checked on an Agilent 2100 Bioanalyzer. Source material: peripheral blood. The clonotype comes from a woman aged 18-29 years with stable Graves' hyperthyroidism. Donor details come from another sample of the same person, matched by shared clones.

The CDR3 protein sequence reads: CASSPYSALNTEAFF. The DNA reads TGTGCCAGCAGCCCCTACAGTGCCTTGAACACTGAAGCTTTCTTT. The V gene is TRBV7-9 and the J gene is TRBJ1-1; too little of a D gene remains to name it. CDR1 is given as SEHNR and CDR2 as FQNEAQ, both from the germline V gene (reference sequence). Trimming costs V 5 bases and J 0 bases, and their ends lie 13 bases apart. CDR3 length: 15 amino acids, cysteine to phenylalanine. Of the read, only the CDR3 DNA is kept; its 45 bases are in frame from base 1. With the portions outside the CDR3 filled from the reference TRBV7-9 and TRBJ1-1 genes, the complete variable region becomes DTGVSQNPRHKITKRGQNVTFRCDPISEHNRLYWYRQTLGQGPEFLTYFQNEAQLEKSRLLSDRFSAERPKGSFSTLEIQRTEQGDSAMYLCASSPYSALNTEAFFGQGTRLTVV.